What follows are 13 T cell receptor beta chains derived from one specimen sequenced in a study of control samples from healthy donors and cancer patients. TCRdb's copy holds only in-frame clones and misses some; the assay was immunoSEQ multiplex PCR. This table has 65,000 to 95,000 clones, over 75% appearing once. Sequencing was done on a sample of blood. Receptors originate from a man aged 45 to 65 in good health.

Regarding this clone: Compared with germline, one end of the junction differs, possibly owing to a read error. The V and J genes are TRBV7-7 and TRBJ1-3; D call uncertain. The CDR3 totals 15 residues. Germline loops: CDR1 SSHAT, CDR2 FNYEAQ (reference sequence). The CDR3 sequence: CASSLAERAGNTIYF. In DNA form, the CDR3 reads TGTGCTAGCAGCTTAGCCGAAAGAGCCGGAAACACCATATATTTT.

V is TRBV24-1 and J is TRBJ1-1; D possibly corresponds to TRBD1 (5 bases). Looked up from germline, CDR1 is KGHDR and CDR2 is SFDVKD. Trimming left V 1 base short and J 1 base short, with 12 bases between. This CDR3 contains 16 residues. The CDR3: CATSDFIRGGNTEAFF. The CDR3 DNA sequence: TGTGCCACCAGTGATTTTATAAGGGGAGGGAACACTGAAGCTTTCTTT.

The chain uses TRBV10-2 and TRBJ1-3, with 10 bases aligning to TRBD1. V lost 10 bases and J lost 1; bases outside the gene matches: 7. The CDR3 spans 15 residues. Germline CDR1 reads WSHSY; CDR2 reads SAAADI. The CDR3 sequence is CATATGGRSGNTIYF. CDR3 sequence (DNA): TGCGCCACCGCGACAGGGGGCAGGTCTGGAAACACCATATATTTT.

J is TRBJ2-1 and V is TRBV5-5; D is unresolved. The V gene lost 0 bases and the J gene lost 8 bases, with 9 bases spanning the gap. This CDR3 region has 13 residues. Per germline, CDR1 SGHKS and CDR2 YYEKEE (reference sequence). In DNA, the CDR3 is TGTGCCAGCAGCTTGGGGCCTGGGGATGAGCAGTTCTTC. It is translated as CASSLGPGDEQFF.

This clone was observed a few times. This chain connects TRBV7-3 to TRBJ2-3; 10 bases match TRBD2. The CDR3 spans 15 residues. The V and J ends lost 5 bases and 4 bases, in that order; junction bases with no gene match: 6. The germline gives CDR1 SGHTA, CDR2 FQGTGA. This CDR3 reads CASSHDSGRPDTQYF. The CDR3 DNA sequence: TGTGCCAGCAGCCACGATAGCGGGAGGCCAGATACGCAGTATTTT.

This clone was found once. V usage is TRBV4-2 and J usage is TRBJ2-5, with D tentatively TRBD2 (5 bases). The V end was cut by 0 bases, the J end by 3 bases, with 11 bases between. The CDR3 totals 15 residues. Germline CDR1 reads LGHNA; CDR2 reads YNFKEQ. The CDR3 DNA reads TGTGCCAGCAGCCAAGATGGTGTGAGGGAAGAGACCCAGTACTTC. It encodes CASSQDGVREETQYF.

V usage is TRBV3-1 (or the pseudogene TRBV3-2) and J usage is TRBJ1-1; D call uncertain. The CDR3 has 14 residues. V was shortened by 0 bases and J by 7 bases, with 12 bases between the two germline ends. CDR1 and CDR2 from the germline V gene are LGHDT and YNNKEL (reference sequence). CDR3 amino acids: CASSQDRPASEAFF. The CDR3, as DNA: TGTGCCAGCAGCCAAGACAGACCTGCGAGTGAAGCTTTCTTT.

This clone has only one observation. V gene TRBV5-1 combines with J gene TRBJ2-5; D gene uncertain. In germline, CDR1 is SGHRS, CDR2 YFSETQ. With 4 bases removed from V and 5 bases from J, the gap between germline ends came to 9 bases. The CDR3 is 12 amino acids. DNA of the CDR3: TGCGCCAGCAGCCCCGAGAGGGAGACCCAGTACTTC. It specifies CASSPERETQYF. Full variable domain (rest looked up from reference TRBV5-1 and TRBJ2-5): KAGVTQTPRYLIKTRGQQVTLSCSPISGHRSVSWYQQTPGQGLQFLFEYFSETQRNKGNFPGRFSGRQFSNSRSEMNVSTLELGDSALYLCASSPERETQYFGPGTRLLVL.

The rearrangement links TRBV20-1 to TRBJ2-7; 8 bases are a match to TRBD1. Germline V gene data show CDR1 as DFQATT and CDR2 as SNEGSKA (reference sequence). The CDR3 loop spans 11 amino acids. V shed 6 bases and J 7 bases; nucleotides not matched to a gene: 5. The CDR3: CSAPTGGEQYV. In DNA form, the CDR3 reads TGCAGTGCCCCCACAGGGGGAGAGCAGTACGTC.

V usage is TRBV7-8 and J usage is TRBJ1-2; TRBD1 is a possible D gene (5 bases). Germline CDR1 reads SGHVS; CDR2 reads FQNEAQ. V dropped 1 base and J dropped 6 bases, with 9 bases sitting between them. This CDR3 contains 13 residues. In DNA, the CDR3 is TGTGCCAGCAGCTTAGTAGGCAGGGATGGCTACACCTTC. This gives the protein CASSLVGRDGYTF.

V usage is TRBV29-1 and J usage is TRBJ2-1; D not certain. Germline CDR1 and CDR2: SQVTM and ANQGSEA. The CDR3 spans 12 residues. With 5 bases removed from V and 8 bases from J, the gap between germline ends came to 13 bases. The CDR3, as DNA: TGCAGCGTTAGAGCCGGATGGGATGAGCAGTTCTTC. Its translation: CSVRAGWDEQFF.

This sequence joins TRBV30 and TRBJ1-2; TRBD1 matches at 9 bases. With 2 bases clipped from V and 7 bases from J, the junction kept 11 bases outside the gene matches. This CDR3 is 15 amino acids long. Per the germline V gene, CDR1 is GTSNPN and CDR2 is SVGIG (reference sequence). Here the CDR3 DNA reads TGTGCCTGGAGTCTTCCGGGACAGGGTATAAGTGGCTACACCTTC. It translates to CAWSLPGQGISGYTF.

Details on this clone: Other nucleotide sequences in the sample specify the same CDR3. This chain joins TRBV4-1 and TRBJ1-2, with 10 nucleotides matching TRBD1. CDR1 and CDR2 (germline): MGHRA, YSYEKL. Trimming cost V 1 base and J 4 bases; bases outside gene matches: 0. This CDR3 region has 14 residues. The CDR3 nucleotides are TGCGCCAGCAGCCAAGGGGACAGGGGCTATGGCTACACCTTC. This translates into CASSQGDRGYGYTF.